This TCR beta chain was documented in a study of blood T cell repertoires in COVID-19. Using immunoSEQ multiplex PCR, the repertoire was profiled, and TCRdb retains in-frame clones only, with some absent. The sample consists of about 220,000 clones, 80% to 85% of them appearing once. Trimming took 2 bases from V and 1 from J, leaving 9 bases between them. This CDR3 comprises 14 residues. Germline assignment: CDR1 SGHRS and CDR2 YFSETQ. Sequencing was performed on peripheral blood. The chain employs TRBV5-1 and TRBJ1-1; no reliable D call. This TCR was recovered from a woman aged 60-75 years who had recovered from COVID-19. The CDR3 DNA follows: TGCGCCAGCAGCTTCAGCGTTGAGAACACTGAAGCTTTCTTT. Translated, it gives CASSFSVENTEAFF.